This T cell receptor (beta chain) was identified in a study of T cell repertoires in cytomegalovirus infection. The wider study: HLA-C-restricted CMV epitopes, recently identified, and well-studied HLA-B-restricted ones were used by the study. The public TCR beta signatures pointed to both CMV infection and matching HLA type.

This CDR3 region has 13 residues. Trimming removed 4 bases from V and 3 bases from J; junction bases left unmatched: 0. The germline CDR1 and CDR2 sequences are SNHLY and FYNNEI. Study conclusions and caveats: HLA-C-restricted CMV-specific TCR beta clonotypes prevailed in the ex vivo response. CMV carriers with the relevant HLA were identified by cumulative public TCR beta family frequency.

TCRdb ran MiXCR on the reads and lists one entry per CDR3 protein. The table records approximately 89,000 distinct CDR3 sequences, 25% to 30% of them present only once. This clonotype was observed a handful of times. Its antigen is unknown. This receptor was identified in a human donor in good health (CMV status not recorded). Some clones in this sample may be carry-over from other donors' samples. The sample was CD8+ T cells from cultured PBMCs, taken from culture after CMV antigen stimulation. The chain joins TRBV2 to TRBJ2-3, with 8 bases lining up with TRBD2. The CDR3 DNA reads as TGTGCCAGCAGTGGCGGGGGGACAGATACGCAGTATTTT. This sequence encodes CASSGGGTDTQYF.